A selection of T cell receptor beta chains follows, all from one sample in a study of T cells in Graves' hyperthyroidism and ophthalmopathy. TCRdb reprocessed the multiplex PCR reads via MiXCR and lists one record per CDR3 protein. The sample consists of under 650,000 distinct CDR3 sequences, roughly 16% of them appearing once. The sequenced material came from blood. Source of these receptors: a woman aged 30 to 39 with Graves' hyperthyroidism. The CDR3 runs from the conserved cysteine through the conserved F or W. The D gene is left open where the match is weak. Only some rows state a clone size, as once, few, many or a class for expanded clones.

few | TRBJ2-7 | 13 | TRBV6-1 | - | CASSDGTGLGQYF | TGTGCCAGCAGTGACGGTACAGGCTTGGGGCAGTACTTC
many | TRBJ2-7 | 14 | TRBV20-1 | TRBD2 | CSAPRAGVIYEQYF | TGCAGTGCCCCTAGAGCGGGAGTTATCTACGAGCAGTACTTC
- | TRBJ2-3 | 15 | TRBV29-1 | TRBD2 | CSALSYSGSTDTQYF | TGCAGCGCCCTCTCCTATAGCGGGAGCACAGATACGCAGTATTTT
many | TRBJ1-4 | 13 | TRBV30 | - | CAWSPGWDEKLFF | TGTGCCTGGAGTCCTGGGTGGGATGAAAAACTGTTTTTT
many | TRBJ1-5 | 14 | TRBV30 | - | CAWSSFYSNQPQHF | TGTGCCTGGAGTTCATTTTATAGCAATCAGCCCCAGCATTTT
many | TRBJ2-7 | 13 | TRBV15 | - | CATSGDERYEQYF | TGTGCCACCAGTGGGGACGAACGCTACGAGCAGTACTTC
- | TRBJ1-1 | 17 | TRBV10-3 | TRBD1 | CAISESNHRGQNTEAFF | TGTGCCATCAGTGAGTCGAACCACAGGGGGCAGAACACTGAAGCTTTCTTT
many | TRBJ2-7 | 15 | TRBV20-1 | TRBD2 | CSARDGAGGSYEQYF | TGCAGTGCTAGAGACGGAGCGGGAGGGTCCTACGAGCAGTACTTC
few | TRBJ2-2 | 12 | TRBV29-1 | - | CSVQRSTGELFF | TGCAGCGTTCAGAGATCGACCGGGGAGCTGTTTTTT
many | TRBJ1-1 | 15 | TRBV19 | - | CASSSPGAVNTEAFF | TGTGCCAGTAGTAGCCCGGGGGCGGTGAACACTGAAGCTTTCTTT
many | TRBJ1-5 | 13 | TRBV6-1 | - | CASSEYSNQPQHF | TGTGCCAGCAGCGAGTATAGCAATCAGCCCCAGCATTTT
few | TRBJ1-2 | 12 | TRBV10-3 | - | CAISETEDGYTF | TGTGCCATCAGCGAAACCGAGGATGGCTACACCTTC
few | TRBJ2-7 | 14 | TRBV9 | TRBD1 | CASSVGQGTYEQYF | TGTGCCAGCAGCGTAGGACAGGGGACGTACGAGCAGTACTTC
many | TRBJ2-7 | 14 | TRBV28 | - | CASSSRLGVNEQYF | TGTGCCAGCAGCTCAAGGTTGGGAGTCAACGAGCAGTACTTC
- | TRBJ2-3 | 19 | TRBV30 | TRBD2 | CAWSGFSGRNSYSTDTQYF | TGTGCCTGGAGTGGATTTAGCGGGAGGAACTCATATAGCACAGATACGCAGTATTTT
- | TRBJ1-6 | 14 | TRBV2 | - | CASSELGPGSPLHF | TGTGCCAGCAGTGAACTGGGGCCGGGTTCACCCCTCCACTTT
many | TRBJ2-7 | 14 | TRBV10-3 | TRBD2 | CAISDAGGLYEQYF | TGTGCCATCAGTGACGCGGGAGGGTTATACGAGCAGTACTTC
many | TRBJ1-1 | 17 | TRBV6-2/TRBV6-3 | - | CASSYEPGPGVNTEAFF | TGTGCCAGCAGTTACGAACCGGGCCCCGGAGTGAACACTGAAGCTTTCTTT
- | TRBJ2-1 | 16 | TRBV20-1 | TRBD2 | CSARRGGTSGYNEQFF | TGCAGTGCTAGGAGAGGGGGGACTAGCGGGTACAATGAGCAGTTCTTC
many | TRBJ1-2 | 12 | TRBV20-1 | TRBD1 | CSARTGVGGYTF | TGCAGTGCTAGAACAGGGGTCGGAGGCTACACCTTC
many | TRBJ2-5 | 12 | TRBV12-5 | - | CASGIGGETQYF | TGTGCTAGTGGTATCGGAGGAGAGACCCAGTACTTC
few | TRBJ2-5 | 14 | TRBV11-3 | TRBD2 | CASSLVLAGETQYF | TGTGCCAGCAGCTTGGTACTAGCGGGAGAGACCCAGTACTTC
- | TRBJ2-2 | 13 | TRBV7-3 | - | CASSRSGTGELFF | TGTGCCAGCAGCCGAAGTGGCACCGGGGAGCTGTTTTTT
- | TRBJ1-1 | 14 | TRBV5-1 | - | CASSPLEASIEAFF | TGCGCCAGCAGCCCCCTAGAAGCTTCGATAGAAGCTTTCTTT
- | TRBJ2-5 | 16 | TRBV20-1 | - | CSARDPRGSGQEAQYF | TGCAGTGCTAGAGATCCACGGGGAAGCGGCCAAGAGGCCCAGTACTTC
many | TRBJ2-3 | 14 | TRBV29-1 | TRBD2 | CSVEGLAGTDTQYF | TGCAGCGTTGAGGGACTAGCGGGAACAGATACGCAGTATTTT
many | TRBJ1-5 | 16 | TRBV28 | TRBD1 | CASSSLTGYSNQPQHF | TGTGCCAGCAGTTCACTGACAGGGTATAGCAATCAGCCCCAGCATTTT
many | TRBJ1-4 | 14 | TRBV7-9 | - | CASSLMGGKEKLFF | TGTGCCAGCAGCTTAATGGGGGGGAAAGAAAAACTGTTTTTT
- | TRBJ1-2 | 13 | TRBV30 | - | CAWRPGLRYGYTF | TGTGCCTGGAGACCCGGGCTCCGCTATGGCTACACCTTC
- | TRBJ2-4 | 12 | TRBV6-2/TRBV6-3 | TRBD2 | CASKGLENIQYF | TGTGCCAGCAAAGGACTAGAAAACATTCAGTACTTC
many | TRBJ2-5 | 16 | TRBV2 | TRBD2 | CASSGTSGGLQETQYF | TGTGCCAGCAGTGGGACTAGCGGAGGCTTGCAAGAGACCCAGTACTTC
many | TRBJ2-5 | 15 | TRBV3-1 | - | CASSQPDVSQETQYF | TGTGCCAGCAGCCAACCCGACGTCTCCCAAGAGACCCAGTACTTC
many | TRBJ2-7 | 15 | TRBV6-2/TRBV6-3 | TRBD1 | CASSSPTGLSYEQYF | TGTGCCAGCAGTTCACCGACAGGGCTCTCCTACGAGCAGTACTTC
few | TRBJ2-7 | 13 | TRBV7-3 | - | CASSLTGSGEQYF | TGTGCCAGCAGCTTAACAGGGAGTGGTGAGCAGTACTTC
many | TRBJ2-3 | 14 | TRBV29-1 | TRBD1 | CSVKQGIFADTQYF | TGCAGCGTTAAACAGGGGATTTTCGCGGATACGCAGTATTTT
- | TRBJ2-2 | 14 | TRBV20-1 | TRBD2 | CSARTSGIGGELFF | TGCAGTGCTAGAACTAGCGGGATCGGTGGGGAGCTGTTTTTT
- | TRBJ2-5 | 14 | TRBV19 | TRBD2 | CASTDSGYQETQYF | TGTGCCAGTACGGATAGCGGGTACCAAGAGACCCAGTACTTC
many | TRBJ2-1 | 17 | TRBV6-5 | TRBD2 | CASSYYGLAGVVNEQFF | TGTGCCAGCAGTTACTACGGACTAGCGGGAGTTGTCAATGAGCAGTTCTTC
- | TRBJ2-7 | 15 | TRBV20-1 | - | CSARPRPGGDYEQYF | TGCAGTGCTAGACCTAGACCGGGCGGTGACTACGAGCAGTACTTC
many | TRBJ1-2 | 15 | TRBV28 | TRBD1 | CASSPALDRENGYTF | TGTGCCAGCAGTCCGGCCCTAGACAGGGAGAATGGCTACACCTTC
few | TRBJ1-3 | 16 | TRBV20-1 | TRBD1 | CSARDRTGRSGNTIYF | TGCAGTGCTAGAGACAGGACAGGGAGGTCCGGAAACACCATATATTTT
- | TRBJ1-1 | 15 | TRBV5-1 | - | CASSPRTDSNTEAFF | TGCGCCAGCAGCCCCCGGACAGATTCGAACACTGAGGCTTTCTTT
once | TRBJ2-3 | 14 | TRBV10-3 | - | CAITRTESTDTQYF | TGTGCCATCACCAGGACAGAAAGCACAGATACGCAGTATTTT
- | TRBJ2-2 | 14 | TRBV10-2 | - | CASSTGYDTGELFF | TGCGCCAGCAGTACAGGGTATGACACCGGGGAGCTGTTTTTT
many | TRBJ2-7 | 14 | TRBV20-1 | - | CSAPGDPDSYEQYF | TGCAGTGCTCCGGGCGACCCGGACTCCTACGAGCAGTACTTC
few | TRBJ2-7 | 15 | TRBV7-6 | TRBD2 | CASSLGEGPFYEQYF | TGTGCCAGCAGCTTAGGGGAGGGCCCTTTCTACGAGCAGTACTTC
few | TRBJ2-2 | 17 | TRBV5-5 | - | CASSFYPDSLNTGELFF | TGTGCCAGCAGCTTCTACCCCGACAGCCTGAACACCGGGGAGCTGTTTTTT
- | TRBJ2-2 | 15 | TRBV13 | TRBD2 | CASRSEAGGTRELFF | TGCGCCAGCAGATCGGAAGCGGGGGGAACCAGGGAGCTGTTCTTT
- | TRBJ2-1 | 13 | TRBV9 | - | CASSVRSNNEQFF | TGTGCCAGCAGCGTAAGGTCCAACAATGAGCAGTTCTTC
- | TRBJ2-7 | 15 | TRBV4-1 | TRBD2 | CASSPQRGDYYEQYF | TGCGCCAGCAGCCCACAGCGGGGGGACTACTACGAGCAGTACTTC
- | TRBJ1-1 | 16 | TRBV25-1 | - | CASSESRQRLNTEAFF | TGTGCCAGCAGTGAATCGAGACAGCGATTGAACACTGAAGCTTTCTTT
few | TRBJ1-6 | 15 | TRBV5-1 | - | CASSLLQSPNSPLHF | TGCGCCAGCAGCTTGTTACAGTCCCCTAATTCACCCCTCCACTTT
- | TRBJ2-7 | 14 | TRBV6-1 | TRBD1 | CASNNRDRPYEQYF | TGTGCCAGCAACAACCGGGACAGACCCTACGAGCAGTACTTC
many | TRBJ1-5 | 17 | TRBV28 | - | CASSLRGQAYSNQPQHF | TGTGCCAGCAGTTTAAGAGGCCAGGCGTACAGCAATCAGCCCCAGCATTTT